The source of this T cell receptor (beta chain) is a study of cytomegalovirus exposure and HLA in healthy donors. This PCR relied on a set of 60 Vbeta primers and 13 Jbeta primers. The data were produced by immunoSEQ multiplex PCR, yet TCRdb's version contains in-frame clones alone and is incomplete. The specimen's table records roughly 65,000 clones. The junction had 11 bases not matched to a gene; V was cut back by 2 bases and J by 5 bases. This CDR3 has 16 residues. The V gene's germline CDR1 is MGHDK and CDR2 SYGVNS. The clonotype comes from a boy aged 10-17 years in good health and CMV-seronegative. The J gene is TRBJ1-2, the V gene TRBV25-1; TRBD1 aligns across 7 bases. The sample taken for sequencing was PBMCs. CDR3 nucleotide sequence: TGTGCCAGCAGTGAAGGTGGGGGGCCAGGGGGGTATGGCTACACCTTC. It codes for CASSEGGGPGGYGYTF.